This T cell receptor (beta chain) was sequenced for a study of T-cell reconstitution after alpha-beta-depleted transplantation in children. Study results and limitations: From surviving recipient T cells and thymic progenitors came the high day-60 TCRbeta diversity observed in some patients. T-cell numbers and diversity one year post-transplant derived largely from freshly generated T cells. About two months after transplant, alpha-beta T cells reportedly came from several hundred expanded graft clones.

This clonotype was recorded a few times. No antigen is known for it. Molecular barcoding with unique molecular identifiers was used for the TCRbeta library. TCRdb used MiXCR to reprocess the PCR reads, holding one entry per CDR3 protein. The data show around 490,000 distinct CDR3 sequences, with 11% seen just once and 12% to 15% held by the top ten. Trimming pared 3 bases from V and 1 base from J, leaving 10 bases between. Germline values: CDR1 SGHTA, CDR2 FQGNSA. This CDR3 has 14 amino acids. This sequence joins TRBV7-2 and TRBJ2-7; D remains unclear. This receptor was identified in a female patient between 2 and 15 years old who had a stem cell transplant for aplastic anemia, so the T cells may come from the graft donor. The sample was PBMCs, mostly from graft donor cells, taken 180 days after TCRalphabeta/CD19-depleted stem cell transplant. The CDR3 region is CASSLVQRSYEQYF. CDR3 DNA: TGTGCCAGCAGCTTGGTACAAAGATCCTACGAGCAGTACTTC. The full variable domain, its missing parts supplied by reference TRBV7-2 and TRBJ2-7, is GAGVSQSPSNKVTEKGKDVELRCDPISGHTALYWYRQSLGQGLEFLIYFQGNSAPDKSGLPSDRFSAERTGGSVSTLTIQRTQQEDSAVYLCASSLVQRSYEQYFGPGTRLTVT.